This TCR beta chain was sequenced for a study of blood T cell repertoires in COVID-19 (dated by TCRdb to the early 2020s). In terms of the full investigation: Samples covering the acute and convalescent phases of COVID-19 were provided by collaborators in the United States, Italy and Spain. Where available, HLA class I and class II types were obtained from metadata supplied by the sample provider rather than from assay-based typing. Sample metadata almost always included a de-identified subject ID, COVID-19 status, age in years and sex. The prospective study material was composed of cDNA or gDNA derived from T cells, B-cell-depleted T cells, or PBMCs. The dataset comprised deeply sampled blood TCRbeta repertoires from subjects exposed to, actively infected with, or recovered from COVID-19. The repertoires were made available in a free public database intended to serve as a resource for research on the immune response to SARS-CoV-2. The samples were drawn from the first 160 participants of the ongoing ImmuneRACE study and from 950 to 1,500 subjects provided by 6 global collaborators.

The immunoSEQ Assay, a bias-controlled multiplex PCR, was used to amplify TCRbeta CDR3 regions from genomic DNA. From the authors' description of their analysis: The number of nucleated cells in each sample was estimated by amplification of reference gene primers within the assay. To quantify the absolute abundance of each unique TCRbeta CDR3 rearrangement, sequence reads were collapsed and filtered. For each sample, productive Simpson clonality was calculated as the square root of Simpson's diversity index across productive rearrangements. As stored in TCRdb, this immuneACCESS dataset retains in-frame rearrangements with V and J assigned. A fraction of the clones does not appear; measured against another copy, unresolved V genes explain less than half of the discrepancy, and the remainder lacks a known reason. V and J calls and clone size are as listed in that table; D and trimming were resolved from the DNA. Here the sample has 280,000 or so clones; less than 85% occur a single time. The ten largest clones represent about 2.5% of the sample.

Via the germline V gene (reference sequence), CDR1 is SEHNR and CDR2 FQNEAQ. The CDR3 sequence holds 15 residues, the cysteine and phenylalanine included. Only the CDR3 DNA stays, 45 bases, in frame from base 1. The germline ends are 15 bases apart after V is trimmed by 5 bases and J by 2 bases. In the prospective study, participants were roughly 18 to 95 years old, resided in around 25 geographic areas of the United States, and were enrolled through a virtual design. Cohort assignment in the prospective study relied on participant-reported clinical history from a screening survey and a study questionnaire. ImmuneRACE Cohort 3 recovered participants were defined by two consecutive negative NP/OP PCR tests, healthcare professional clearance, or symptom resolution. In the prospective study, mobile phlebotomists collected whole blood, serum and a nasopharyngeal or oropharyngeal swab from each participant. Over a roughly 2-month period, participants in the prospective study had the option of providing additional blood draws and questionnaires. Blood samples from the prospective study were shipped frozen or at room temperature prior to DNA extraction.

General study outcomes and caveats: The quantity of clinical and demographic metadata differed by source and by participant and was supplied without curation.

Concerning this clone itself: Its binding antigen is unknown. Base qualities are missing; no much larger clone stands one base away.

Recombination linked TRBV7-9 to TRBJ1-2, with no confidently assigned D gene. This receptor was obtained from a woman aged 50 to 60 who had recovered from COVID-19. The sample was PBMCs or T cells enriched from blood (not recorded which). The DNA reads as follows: TGTGCCAGCAGCAAGGACGGACTAAAAAACTATGGCTACACCTTC. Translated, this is CASSKDGLKNYGYTF.